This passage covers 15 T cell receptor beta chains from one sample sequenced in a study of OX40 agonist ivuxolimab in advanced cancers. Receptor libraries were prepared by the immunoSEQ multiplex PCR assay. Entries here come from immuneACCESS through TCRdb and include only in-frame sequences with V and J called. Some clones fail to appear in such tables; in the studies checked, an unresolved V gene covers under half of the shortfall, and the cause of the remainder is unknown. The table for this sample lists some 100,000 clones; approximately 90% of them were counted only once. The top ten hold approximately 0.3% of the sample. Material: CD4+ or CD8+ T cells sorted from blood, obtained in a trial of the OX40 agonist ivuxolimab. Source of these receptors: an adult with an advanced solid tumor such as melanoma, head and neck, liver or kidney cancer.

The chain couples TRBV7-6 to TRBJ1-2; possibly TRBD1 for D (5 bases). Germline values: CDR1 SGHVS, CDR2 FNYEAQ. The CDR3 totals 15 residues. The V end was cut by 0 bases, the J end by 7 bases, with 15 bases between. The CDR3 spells CASSLARAGRGGYTF. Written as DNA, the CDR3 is TGTGCCAGCAGCTTAGCGAGGGCAGGGAGGGGTGGCTACACCTTC.

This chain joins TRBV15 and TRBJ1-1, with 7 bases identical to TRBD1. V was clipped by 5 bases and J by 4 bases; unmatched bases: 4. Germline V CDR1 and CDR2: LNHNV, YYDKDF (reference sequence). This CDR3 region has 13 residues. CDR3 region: CATSRGTATEAFF. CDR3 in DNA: TGTGCCACCAGCCGAGGGACAGCCACTGAAGCTTTCTTT.

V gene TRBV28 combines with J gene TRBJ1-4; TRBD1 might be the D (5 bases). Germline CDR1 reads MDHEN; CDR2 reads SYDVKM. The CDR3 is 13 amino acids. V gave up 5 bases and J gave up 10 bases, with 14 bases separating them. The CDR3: CASSLQGVGKLFF. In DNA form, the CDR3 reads TGTGCCAGCAGTCTGCAAGGGGTGGGAAAACTGTTTTTT. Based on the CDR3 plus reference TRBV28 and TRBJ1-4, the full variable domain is DVKVTQSSRYLVKRTGEKVFLECVQDMDHENMFWYRQDPGLGLRLIYFSYDVKMKEKGDIPEGYSVSREKKERFSLILESASTNQTSMYLCASSLQGVGKLFFGSGTQLSVL.

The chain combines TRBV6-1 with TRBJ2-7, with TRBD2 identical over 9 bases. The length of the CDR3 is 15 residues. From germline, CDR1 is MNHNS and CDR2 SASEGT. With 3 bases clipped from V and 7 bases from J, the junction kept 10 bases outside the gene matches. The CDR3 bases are TGTGCCAGCAGTGATCGTACAGGGGCGGGGGGGGAGCAGTACTTC. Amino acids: CASSDRTGAGGEQYF.

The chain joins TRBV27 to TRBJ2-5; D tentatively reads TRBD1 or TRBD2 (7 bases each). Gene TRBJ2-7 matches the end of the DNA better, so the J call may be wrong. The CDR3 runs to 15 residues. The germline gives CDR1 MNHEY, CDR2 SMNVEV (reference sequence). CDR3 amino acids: CASSLKQGTNYEQYF. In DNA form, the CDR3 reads TGTGCCAGCAGTTTAAAACAGGGGACTAACTACGAGCAGTACTTC.

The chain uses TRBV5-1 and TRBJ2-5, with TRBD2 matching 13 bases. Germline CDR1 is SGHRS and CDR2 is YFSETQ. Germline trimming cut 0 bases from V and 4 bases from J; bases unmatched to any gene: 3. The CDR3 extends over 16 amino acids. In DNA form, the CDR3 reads TGCGCCAGCAGCTTGGGACTAGCGGGAGGAAGAGAGACCCAGTACTTC. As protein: CASSLGLAGGRETQYF.

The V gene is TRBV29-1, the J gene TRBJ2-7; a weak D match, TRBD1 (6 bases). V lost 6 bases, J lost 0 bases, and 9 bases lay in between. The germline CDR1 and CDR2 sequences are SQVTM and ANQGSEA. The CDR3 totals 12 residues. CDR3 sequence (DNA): TGCAGCGTCAGGACAGCCTCCTACGAGCAGTACTTC. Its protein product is CSVRTASYEQYF.

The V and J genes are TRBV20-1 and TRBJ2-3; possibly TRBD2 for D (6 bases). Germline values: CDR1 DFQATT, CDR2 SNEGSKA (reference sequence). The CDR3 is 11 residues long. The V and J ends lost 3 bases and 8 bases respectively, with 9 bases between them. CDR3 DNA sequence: TGCAGTGCTAGCGGGAGTGCTACGCAGTATTTT. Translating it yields CSASGSATQYF.

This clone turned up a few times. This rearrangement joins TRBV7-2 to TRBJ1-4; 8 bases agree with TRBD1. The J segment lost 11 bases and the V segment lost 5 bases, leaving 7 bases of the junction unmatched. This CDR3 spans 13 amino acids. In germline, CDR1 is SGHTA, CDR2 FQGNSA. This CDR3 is CASSRGTGEKLFF. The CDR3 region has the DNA TGTGCCAGCAGCCGAGGGACAGGAGAGAAACTGTTTTTT.

DNA for the CDR3: TGTGCCAGAAGCTCCGACAGGACCACAACTAATGAAAAACTGTTTTTT. Residues: CARSSDRTTTNEKLFF. The genes are TRBV5-3 and TRBJ1-4, with D tentatively TRBD1 (6 bases). TRBV5-3 is identified as an open reading frame with a role that is uncertain. The CDR3 runs to 16 residues. V was clipped by 3 bases and J by 0 bases, with 12 bases between them.

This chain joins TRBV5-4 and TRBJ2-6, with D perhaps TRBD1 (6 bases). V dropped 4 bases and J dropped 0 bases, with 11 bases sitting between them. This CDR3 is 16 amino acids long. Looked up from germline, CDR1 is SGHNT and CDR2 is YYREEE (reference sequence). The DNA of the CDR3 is TGTGCCAGCAGCCCAAAGGGGGTCTCTGGGGCCAACGTCCTGACTTTC. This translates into CASSPKGVSGANVLTF.

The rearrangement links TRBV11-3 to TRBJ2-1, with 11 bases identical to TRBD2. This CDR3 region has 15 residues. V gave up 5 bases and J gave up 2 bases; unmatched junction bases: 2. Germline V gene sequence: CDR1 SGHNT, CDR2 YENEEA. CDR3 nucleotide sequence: TGTGCCAGCAGCACTAGCGGGAGCCCCTACAATGAGCAGTTCTTC. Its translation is CASSTSGSPYNEQFF.

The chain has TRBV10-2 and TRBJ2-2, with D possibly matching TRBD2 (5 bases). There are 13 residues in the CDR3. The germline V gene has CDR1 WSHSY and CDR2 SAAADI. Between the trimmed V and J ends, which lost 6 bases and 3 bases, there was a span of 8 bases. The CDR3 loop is CASRSRDTGELFF. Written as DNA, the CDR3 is TGCGCCAGCAGATCGAGGGACACCGGGGAGCTGTTTTTT.

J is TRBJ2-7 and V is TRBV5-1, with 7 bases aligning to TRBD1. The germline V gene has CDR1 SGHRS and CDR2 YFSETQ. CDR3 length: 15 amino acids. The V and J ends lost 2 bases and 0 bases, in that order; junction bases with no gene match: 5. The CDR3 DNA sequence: TGCGCCAGCAGCTTTGTGACAGGGAGCTCCTACGAGCAGTACTTC. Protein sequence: CASSFVTGSSYEQYF.

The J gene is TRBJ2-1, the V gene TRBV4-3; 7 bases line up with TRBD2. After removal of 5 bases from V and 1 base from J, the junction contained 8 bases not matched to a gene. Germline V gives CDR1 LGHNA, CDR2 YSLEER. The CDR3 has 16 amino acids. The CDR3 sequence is CASSFDEGGSYNEQFF. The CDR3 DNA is TGCGCCAGCAGCTTTGACGAGGGAGGGTCCTACAATGAGCAGTTCTTC.